The T cell receptor (beta chain) described here comes from a study of PD-L1 blockade in urothelial cancer. TCRdb keeps only in-frame clones here, not all; method: immunoSEQ multiplex PCR. The profile shows approximately 70,000 clones, 84% of them singletons. The CDR3 is made up of 15 amino acids. Germline lookup yields CDR1 SGHTA and CDR2 FQGTGA. V lost 5 bases and J 2 bases, leaving 13 bases between the germline ends. Time point noted: pretreatment peripheral blood. Sequences were derived from PBMCs, sampled around atezolizumab (anti-PD-L1) treatment. V is TRBV7-3 and J is TRBJ2-1; possible D gene TRBD2, 5 bases. The TCR comes from a woman in her seventies with urothelial cancer. The CDR3 loop reads CASSPTPGTYNEQFF. In nucleotides, the CDR3 is TGTGCCAGCAGCCCAACCCCCGGGACCTACAATGAGCAGTTCTTC.